This is a list of T cell receptor beta chains from one sample in a study of T-cell reconstitution after alpha-beta-depleted transplantation in children. TCRdb fed the PCR reads into MiXCR, producing one record per CDR3 protein. The table includes 200,000 to 250,000 distinct CDR3 sequences, roughly a tenth detected once. This specimen consisted of PBMCs from the stem cell graft donor, obtained from the stem cell graft. The receptors come from a human donor who donated a stem cell graft to a child with acute lymphoblastic leukemia. CDR3s include the opening cysteine and the closing phenylalanine or tryptophan. Each record gives: J gene, clone size, D gene, V gene, CDR3 DNA, CDR3 protein. The D gene is left open where the match is weak. For some rows the clone size is stated as once, few or many, or as a class when expanded; others skip it.

TRBJ2-7 few TRBD2 TRBV20-1 TGCAGTGCTAGTCTAGCGGGGGGTGGATACGAGCAGTACTTC CSASLAGGGYEQYF
TRBJ2-7 . . TRBV20-1 TGCAGTGCTCGGGTCTTCGGAGATTACGAGCAGTACTTC CSARVFGDYEQYF
TRBJ2-1 many . TRBV6-5 TGTGCCAGCAGTTACTCTGGGACCGAACGAGACAATGAGCAGTTCTTC CASSYSGTERDNEQFF
TRBJ2-6 few . TRBV5-6 TGTGCCAGCAGCGGGCTTTGGGACAACGTCCTGACTTTC CASSGLWDNVLTF
TRBJ2-2 . . TRBV18 TGTGCCAGCTCATACACGACGGCCACCGGGGAGCTGTTTTTT CASSYTTATGELFF
TRBJ1-2 many TRBD1 TRBV29-1 TGCAGCGTTGAAGAAATATTCTCGACAGGGATTCGTGGCTACACCTTC CSVEEIFSTGIRGYTF
TRBJ1-1 many TRBD1 TRBV27 TGTGCCAGCAGTTTGAAGACAGGGCTGGGCACTGAAGCTTTCTTT CASSLKTGLGTEAFF
TRBJ1-2 many TRBD1 TRBV2 TGTGCCAGCAGTACACCGGGACAGTGGAACTATGGCTACACCTTC CASSTPGQWNYGYTF
TRBJ1-1 many . TRBV20-1 TGCAGTGCTAGTCCCGTCGACGGCACTGAAGCTTTCTTT CSASPVDGTEAFF
TRBJ2-3 . TRBD2 TRBV7-2 TGTGCCAGCAGCCCCGATGGGCGGGGGAGCACAGATACGCAGTATTTT CASSPDGRGSTDTQYF
TRBJ1-1 few TRBD1 TRBV9 TGTGCCAGCAGCACGGGGGTGGGCAGGGGGAGCCCTGAAGCTTTCTTT CASSTGVGRGSPEAFF
TRBJ1-1 many . TRBV20-1 TGCAGTGCTATCCCCGAGCAGGGGAGGACTGAAGCTTTCTTT CSAIPEQGRTEAFF
TRBJ2-2 . . TRBV12-3/TRBV12-4 TGTGCCAGCAGCTCGGGAGACACACCCGATGACACCGGGGAGCTGTTTTTT CASSSGDTPDDTGELFF
TRBJ1-4 . . TRBV5-1 TGCGCCAGCAGCCTCCGGGCCAGAGGTGAAAAACTGTTTTTT CASSLRARGEKLFF
TRBJ1-5 few TRBD1 TRBV7-2 TGTGCCAGCAGCAGGGACAGCGATCAGCCCCAGCATTTT CASSRDSDQPQHF
TRBJ2-7 few . TRBV4-1 TGCGCCAGCAGCCAAGATGTCACAACTTTTTCGGGTACTGACAGGATATACTACGAGCAGTACTTC CASSQDVTTFSGTDRIYYEQYF
TRBJ2-7 many . TRBV5-1 TGCGCCAGCAGCTTGGCCGGTCAGGGTGTCCACGAGCAGTACTTC CASSLAGQGVHEQYF
TRBJ2-1 many . TRBV12-3/TRBV12-4 TGTGCCAGCAGTCGAACCCCGGATGAGCAGTTCTTC CASSRTPDEQFF
TRBJ1-4 . . TRBV7-8 TGTGCCAGCAGCCAGGTAGCGGGAAAACTGTTTTTT CASSQVAGKLFF
TRBJ1-4 few . TRBV5-1 TGCGCCAGCAGCCCGGGGACTAATGAAAAACTGTTTTTT CASSPGTNEKLFF
TRBJ2-1 few . TRBV18 TGTGCCAGCTCACCCCAAAGCGAGGCTGTGTGGGAGCAGTTCTTC CASSPQSEAVWEQFF
TRBJ2-7 once TRBD2 TRBV11-2 TGTGCCAGCAGCATGCGAGCGGGGGGACTCGGCGAGCAGTACTTC CASSMRAGGLGEQYF
TRBJ2-7 few TRBD1 TRBV6-1 TGTGCCAGCAGAAGACAGGGGGCCCCCTACGAGCAGTACTTC CASRRQGAPYEQYF
TRBJ1-5 many . TRBV11-2 TGTGCCAGCAGCTTAGATGCGGCACAGCCCCAGCATTTT CASSLDAAQPQHF
TRBJ1-4 . TRBD1 TRBV29-1 TGCAGCGTCGGGACAGGGATGGGTGAAAAACTGTTTTTT CSVGTGMGEKLFF
TRBJ2-7 many TRBD1 TRBV10-3 TGTGCCATCAGGAGGGACAGGAACACCTACGAGCAGTACTTC CAIRRDRNTYEQYF
TRBJ1-4 . . TRBV10-2 TGCGCCAGCAGTGAGTCGATGAAACTGTTTTTT CASSESMKLFF
TRBJ2-2 . . TRBV10-3 TGTGCCACCTACTTCCGGGACAAACAGACCGGGGAGCTGTTTTTT CATYFRDKQTGELFF
TRBJ1-2 many . TRBV27 TGTGCCAGCAGTTCCAGTCCCGGAATCTATGGCTACACCTTC CASSSSPGIYGYTF
TRBJ1-3 many . TRBV12-3/TRBV12-4 TGTGCCAGCAGATCAAACACCATATATTTT CASRSNTIYF
TRBJ2-7 many TRBD2 TRBV18 TGTGCCAGCTCACCTGGGGGAGGGCCCTCCTACGAGCAGTACTTC CASSPGGGPSYEQYF
TRBJ1-5 many TRBD1 TRBV6-5 TGTGCCAGCACCCCAGATGGGACAGGGTCTAGCAATCAGCCCCAGCATTTT CASTPDGTGSSNQPQHF
TRBJ2-7 few . TRBV7-2 TGTGCCAGCAGCTTAAACAACTACGAGCAGTACTTC CASSLNNYEQYF
TRBJ2-2 few . TRBV6-2/TRBV6-3 TGTGCCAGCAGTTTTTGGACCGGGGAGCTGTTTTTT CASSFWTGELFF
TRBJ2-1 many TRBD1 TRBV18 TGTGCCAGCTCACCTACCAGGGGGAATAGCTACAATGAGCAGTTCTTC CASSPTRGNSYNEQFF
TRBJ2-5 few TRBD2 TRBV7-9 TGTGCCAGCAGCTTGACTAGCGGGGGGTCGGGAGAGACCCAGTACTTC CASSLTSGGSGETQYF
TRBJ2-3 many . TRBV20-1 TGCAGTGCTAGAGATCCAGTGGACTACACAGATACGCAGTATTTT CSARDPVDYTDTQYF
TRBJ2-3 many TRBD1 TRBV10-3 TGTGCCATCAGGGGACAGGCCAGCACAGATACGCAGTATTTT CAIRGQASTDTQYF
TRBJ2-1 many TRBD2 TRBV5-4 TGTGCCAGCAGCTCCTTAGCGGGGGCCAACAATGAGCAGTTCTTC CASSSLAGANNEQFF
TRBJ1-1 . . TRBV19 TGTGCCAGTAGTTATAAGGGAAGCACTGAAGCTTTCTTT CASSYKGSTEAFF
TRBJ1-2 many TRBD1 TRBV14 TGTGCCAGCAGCCACACGACAGGGATTTATGGCTACACCTTC CASSHTTGIYGYTF
TRBJ2-7 few . TRBV9 TGTGCCAGCAGCGTAGGTTTGGGATGGGAGCCCGGCGACTACGAGCAGTACTTC CASSVGLGWEPGDYEQYF
TRBJ2-7 many . TRBV14 TGTGCCAGCAGCGATAACTACGAGCAGTACTTC CASSDNYEQYF
TRBJ2-7 few . TRBV20-1 TGCAGTGCTAGGAGCCCGACCGCGGCGGGCACGTACGAGCAGTACTTC CSARSPTAAGTYEQYF
TRBJ1-1 . . TRBV5-1 TGCGCCAGCAACCCCTTCCCCCAGGGGAACACTGAAGCTTTCTTT CASNPFPQGNTEAFF
TRBJ2-7 many . TRBV7-9 TGTGCCAGCAGCTTCTCAGGGGACTACGAGCAGTACTTC CASSFSGDYEQYF
TRBJ1-5 . . TRBV11-2 TGTGCCAGCAGCCCGTCTGGGGTCTCCGGCTCCAATCATCCCCAGCATTTT CASSPSGVSGSNHPQHF
TRBJ1-6 . . TRBV20-1 TGCAGTGCTAGAGCGGGTATGGAGCCGTCACCCCTCCACTTT CSARAGMEPSPLHF